The 28 T cell receptor beta chains given below trace back to one sample, sequenced in a study of shared clonotypes between healthy human individuals. Produced via immunoSEQ multiplex PCR; TCRdb's table is partial and in-frame only. The sample has 2 million to 2.5 million clones, 85% to 95% seen once. CD45RO-negative, CCR7-selected cells formed the naive CD8 fraction, which excluded terminally differentiated effector memory CD45RA+ cells. Sequences were obtained from naive CD8+ T cells from PBMCs. These receptors were collected from a man between 18 and 35 years old in good health. Some clones in this sample may be carry-over from other donors' samples.

About this clone itself: Other nucleotide sequences from this sample produce the same CDR3. The V call is TRBV9, the J call TRBJ1-5; no clear D. This CDR3 contains 14 residues. CDR1 and CDR2 (germline): SGDLS, YYNGEE. The V end lost 0 bases, the J end lost 4 bases, and 8 bases lay between the germline ends. CDR3 DNA: TGTGCCAGCAGCGTAGGCTCGTCGAATCAGCCCCAGCATTTT. It codes for CASSVGSSNQPQHF.

The chain joins TRBV27 to TRBJ1-1; the D is unclear. Germline V gene data show CDR1 as MNHEY and CDR2 as SMNVEV (reference sequence). Trimming stripped 8 bases from V and 4 bases from J, with 20 bases between. The CDR3 contains 15 residues. The CDR3 nucleotides are TGTGCCAGCGGAAGGCTACCGGCGGTGCTCACTGAAGCTTTCTTT. It codes for CASGRLPAVLTEAFF.

This chain links TRBV6-6 with TRBJ1-1; 9 bases are a match to TRBD1. This CDR3 contains 14 residues. Germline loops: CDR1 MNHNY, CDR2 SVGAGI (reference sequence). With 7 bases clipped from V and 3 bases from J, the junction kept 6 bases outside the gene matches. As DNA, the CDR3 is TGTGCCAGCAACCCCGACAGGGGGTACACTGAAGCTTTCTTT. Translation gives CASNPDRGYTEAFF.

The chain employs TRBV7-2 and TRBJ2-1, with D unresolved. V was clipped by 5 bases and J by 3 bases, with 5 bases between them. CDR1 and CDR2 from the germline V gene are SGHTA and FQGNSA. The CDR3 is 12 amino acids. CDR3 sequence: CASSTVYNEQFF. CDR3 sequence (DNA): TGTGCCAGCAGCACGGTCTACAATGAGCAGTTCTTC.

V usage is TRBV6-5 and J usage is TRBJ2-7, with TRBD1 as a possible D gene (6 bases). Trimming removed 6 bases from V and 5 bases from J, with 17 bases in between. The CDR3 has 14 residues. In germline, CDR1 is MNHEY, CDR2 SVGAGI. CDR3 in DNA: TGTGCCAGCAGCCCCCCCGGGGCAGGGGACGAGCAGTACTTC. Translated: CASSPPGAGDEQYF.

In regard to this clone: The same CDR3 can be traced to other DNA sequences in this sample. CDR3 in DNA: TGCAGCGTTAGATCTGGAAGCTCCTACGAGCAGTACTTC. Translating it yields CSVRSGSSYEQYF. The chain uses TRBV29-1 and TRBJ2-7; D gene unclear. The CDR3 has 13 residues. Deletions cut 5 bases from V and 0 bases from J, with 11 bases between. CDR1 is SQVTM and CDR2 is ANQGSEA in the germline V gene.

This clone was seen only once. This chain joins TRBV13 and TRBJ1-2, with no clear D. From germline, CDR1 is PRHDT and CDR2 FYEKMQ (reference sequence). This CDR3 has 14 residues. V lost 0 bases and J lost 4, with 9 bases in between. The CDR3 region is CASSLGAQSYGYTF. The CDR3 nucleotides are TGTGCCAGCAGCTTAGGTGCCCAGTCCTATGGCTACACCTTC.

The DNA for the CDR3 is TGCGCCAGCAGCCCAGTGAACGGGCTAAATCAGCCCCAGCATTTT. Protein: CASSPVNGLNQPQHF. This chain connects TRBV5-1 to TRBJ1-5, with D unclear. Germline V gene data show CDR1 as SGHRS and CDR2 as YFSETQ. The length of the CDR3 is 15 residues. Between the trimmed V and J ends, which lost 4 bases and 4 bases, there was a span of 15 bases.

The rearrangement links TRBV5-4 to TRBJ2-5; the match to TRBD1 covers 8 bases. The trim removed 4 bases at V and 5 bases at J, leaving 10 bases unmatched. The CDR3 loop spans 15 amino acids. Germline V gene sequence: CDR1 SGHNT, CDR2 YYREEE (reference sequence). DNA of the CDR3: TGTGCCAGCAGCCACCGACAGGGGAACATGGAGACCCAGTACTTC. Its protein is CASSHRQGNMETQYF.

V usage is TRBV7-3 and J usage is TRBJ2-1; 7 bases align to TRBD2. The CDR3 spans 18 residues. Trimming cost V 2 bases and J 0 bases; bases outside gene matches: 10. Germline lookup yields CDR1 SGHTA and CDR2 FQGTGA. This CDR3 reads CASSLSSGLPSSYNEQFF. The CDR3 DNA sequence: TGTGCCAGCAGCTTATCTAGCGGCCTACCGAGCTCCTACAATGAGCAGTTCTTC.

This chain connects TRBV9 to TRBJ2-1; D is possibly TRBD1 (6 bases). Germline-derived CDR1 and CDR2 are SGDLS and YYNGEE. The CDR3 totals 15 residues. V shed 3 bases and J shed 2 bases, with 12 bases lying between them. The CDR3 protein is CASSAVQGTYNEQFF. In DNA, the CDR3 is TGTGCCAGCAGCGCCGTACAGGGCACCTACAATGAGCAGTTCTTC.

In the case of this clone: Different DNA sequences within this sample yield the same CDR3. The chain links TRBV5-4 to TRBJ1-1, with TRBD1 as a possible D gene (5 bases). Germline V CDR1 and CDR2: SGHNT, YYREEE (reference sequence). The CDR3 extends over 13 amino acids. Trimming shortened V by 0 bases and J by 5 bases, and 8 bases separated the two germline ends. CDR3 nucleotide sequence: TGTGCCAGCAGCTTGGATGGGGGGACTGAAGCTTTCTTT. Translation gives CASSLDGGTEAFF.

The rearrangement links TRBV27 to TRBJ1-4; D is undetermined. The CDR3 contains 14 residues. V was clipped by 2 bases and J by 2 bases, with 6 bases between them. Germline values: CDR1 MNHEY, CDR2 SMNVEV (reference sequence). CDR3 in amino acids: CASSLSLTNEKLFF. In DNA, the CDR3 is TGTGCCAGCAGTTTAAGTTTGACTAATGAAAAACTGTTTTTT. Filled out from reference TRBV27 and TRBJ1-4, the complete variable domain reads EAQVTQNPRYLITVTGKKLTVTCSQNMNHEYMSWYRQDPGLGLRQIYYSMNVEVTDKGDVPEGYKVSRKEKRNFPLILESPSPNQTSLYFCASSLSLTNEKLFFGSGTQLSVL.

The chain joins TRBV2 to TRBJ1-1; D may be TRBD1 (6 bases). Germline V CDR1 and CDR2: SNHLY, FYNNEI. CDR3 length equals 15 residues. V gave up 3 bases and J gave up 5 bases, with 16 bases separating them. CDR3 bases: TGTGCCAGCAGTGAGATGGAATTAAGGGGGACTGAAGCTTTCTTT. As protein: CASSEMELRGTEAFF. Supplemented by reference TRBV2 and TRBJ1-1, the full variable domain reads EPEVTQTPSHQVTQMGQEVILRCVPISNHLYFYWYRQILGQKVEFLVSFYNNEISEKSEIFDDQFSVERPDGSNFTLKIRSTKLEDSAMYFCASSEMELRGTEAFFGQGTRLTVV.

The rearrangement links TRBV9 to TRBJ1-2; D possibly corresponds to TRBD1 (6 bases). Germline V gene data show CDR1 as SGDLS and CDR2 as YYNGEE. The V end lost 3 bases, the J end lost 1 base, and 10 bases lay between the germline ends. This CDR3 comprises 14 residues. CDR3 bases: TGTGCCAGCAGCGACAGGGACGGTAACTATGGCTACACCTTC. Translating it yields CASSDRDGNYGYTF.

The J gene is TRBJ1-1, the V gene TRBV6-6; no firm D call. Germline values: CDR1 MNHNY, CDR2 SVGAGI (reference sequence). This CDR3 region has 13 residues. V was pared by 6 bases and J by 10 bases, with 18 bases between. The CDR3 bases are TGTGCCAGCAGCAGAGACGGCACGGGAGGAGCTTTCTTT. This translates into CASSRDGTGGAFF.

The chain combines TRBV7-3 with TRBJ2-1; D call uncertain. This CDR3 is built from 11 residues. From germline, CDR1 is SGHTA and CDR2 FQGTGA. Trimming took off 8 bases at V and 6 bases at J, with 8 bases between the two ends. The CDR3 DNA is TGTGCCAGCGGATGGGGCAATGAGCAGTTCTTC. This encodes CASGWGNEQFF. The full variable domain, in which reference TRBV7-3 and TRBJ2-1 provide the parts outside the CDR3, is GAGVSQTPSNKVTEKGKYVELRCDPISGHTALYWYRQSLGQGPEFLIYFQGTGAADDSGLPNDRFFAVRPEGSVSTLKIQRTERGDSAVYLCASGWGNEQFFGPGTRLTVL.

This chain joins TRBV27 and TRBJ2-5; either TRBD1 or TRBD2 may supply D (5 bases each). The CDR3 totals 15 residues. Germline V gene lookup returns CDR1 MNHEY and CDR2 SMNVEV (reference sequence). V lost 2 bases and J 5 bases, leaving 15 bases between the germline ends. The CDR3 sequence: CASSLAGGVLETQYF. CDR3 sequence (DNA): TGTGCCAGCAGTTTAGCTGGGGGAGTGTTGGAGACCCAGTACTTC.

V usage is TRBV19 and J usage is TRBJ2-7; TRBD1 aligns across 10 bases. With 3 bases clipped from V and 0 bases from J, the junction kept 8 bases outside the gene matches. The CDR3 extends over 17 amino acids. Germline V gives CDR1 LNHDA, CDR2 SQIVND (reference sequence). DNA for the CDR3: TGTGCCAGTAGTATTCGGTCCGGGACAGGGGTCTCCTACGAGCAGTACTTC. Amino acids: CASSIRSGTGVSYEQYF. Complete variable domain (other parts from reference TRBV19 and TRBJ2-7): DGGITQSPKYLFRKEGQNVTLSCEQNLNHDAMYWYRQDPGQGLRLIYYSQIVNDFQKGDIAEGYSVSREKKESFPLTVTSAQKNPTAFYLCASSIRSGTGVSYEQYFGPGTRLTVT.

This CDR3 is CASSFLPGLAAEQYF. The CDR3 DNA reads TGTGCCAGCAGCTTCTTGCCGGGACTAGCGGCCGAGCAGTACTTC. The chain carries TRBV7-3 and TRBJ2-7, with 11 bases lining up with TRBD2. The junction had 7 bases not matched to a gene; V was cut back by 3 bases and J by 6 bases. Germline V gene sequence: CDR1 SGHTA, CDR2 FQGTGA. There are 15 residues in the CDR3.

The table lists this clone with a count of one. The sample carries other DNA sequences with the same CDR3. The V gene is TRBV5-6, the J gene TRBJ2-1, with TRBD2 matching 9 bases. CDR1 and CDR2 (germline): SGHDT, YYEEEE. This CDR3 has 15 residues. V trimming: 5 bases; J trimming: 4 bases; junction bases outside the gene matches: 7. The CDR3 sequence is CASSGGLAPYNEQFF. DNA of the CDR3: TGTGCCAGCAGTGGGGGACTAGCTCCTTACAATGAGCAGTTCTTC.

V and J are TRBV7-9 and TRBJ2-5; D is perhaps TRBD1 or TRBD2 (5 bases each). The CDR3 length is 14 residues. CDR1 SEHNR and CDR2 FQNEAQ come from the germline V gene (reference sequence). V gave up 0 bases and J gave up 5 bases, with 10 bases separating them. CDR3 sequence: CASSLAMRGETQYF. CDR3 DNA: TGTGCCAGCAGCTTAGCGATGAGGGGCGAGACCCAGTACTTC.

In its sample, this clone was seen once. The V and J genes are TRBV28 and TRBJ1-1; D is unclear. Germline V gene sequence: CDR1 MDHEN, CDR2 SYDVKM. CDR3 length equals 14 residues. Trimming cost V 6 bases and J 5 bases, with 16 bases left between them. The CDR3 DNA reads as TGTGCCAGCAGGGCTTCCCCGTGGCAGACTGAAGCTTTCTTT. Its translation is CASRASPWQTEAFF.

The CDR3 DNA is TGCGCCAGCGTATTGGGGGGCGCAGATACGCAGTATTTT. This sequence encodes CASVLGGADTQYF. This sequence joins TRBV5-1 and TRBJ2-3; D may correspond to TRBD1 or TRBD2 (6 bases each). This CDR3 is built from 13 residues. V was clipped by 7 bases and J by 4 bases, with 13 bases between them. Germline CDR1 is SGHRS and CDR2 is YFSETQ. Based on the CDR3 plus reference TRBV5-1 and TRBJ2-3, the full variable domain is KAGVTQTPRYLIKTRGQQVTLSCSPISGHRSVSWYQQTPGQGLQFLFEYFSETQRNKGNFPGRFSGRQFSNSRSEMNVSTLELGDSALYLCASVLGGADTQYFGPGTRLTVL.

The chain has TRBV27 and TRBJ2-1; D call uncertain. CDR3 size: 12 residues. Germline values: CDR1 MNHEY, CDR2 SMNVEV (reference sequence). V was clipped by 3 bases and J by 4 bases, with 4 bases between them. CDR3 nucleotides: TGTGCCAGCAGTTTGATGTACAATGAGCAGTTCTTC. The encoded protein is CASSLMYNEQFF.

The chain uses TRBV27 and TRBJ2-7, with D tentatively TRBD1 or TRBD2 (5 bases each). V lost 6 bases, J lost 1 base, and 13 bases lay in between. Germline V gene data show CDR1 as MNHEY and CDR2 as SMNVEV (reference sequence). The CDR3 length is 14 residues. The CDR3 spells CASSPRDASYEQYF. CDR3 in DNA: TGTGCCAGCAGCCCCCGGGACGCGTCCTACGAGCAGTACTTC.

The sample holds one count of this clone. The J gene is TRBJ1-1, the V gene TRBV13; no reliable D call. Germline V gives CDR1 PRHDT, CDR2 FYEKMQ (reference sequence). V shed 1 base and J shed 8 bases, with 14 bases lying between them. The CDR3 is 14 residues long. The CDR3 DNA is TGTGCCAGCAGCTTAGTCTCCACGGCTTCCGAAGCTTTCTTT. Translated: CASSLVSTASEAFF.

This chain connects TRBV4-3 to TRBJ2-1; 10 bases are shared with TRBD2. CDR1 is LGHNA and CDR2 is YSLEER in the germline V gene. The CDR3 has 15 residues. Losses at the gene ends were 6 bases for V and 4 bases for J; bases not matched to a gene: 6. CDR3: CASREGLADYNEQFF. For the CDR3, the DNA is TGCGCCAGCAGGGAAGGACTAGCGGATTACAATGAGCAGTTCTTC.